The entry that follows covers one TCR beta chain sequence. Antigen: not known. Overall study findings and caveats: Tumor Treg TCRs overlapped most with tumor naive CD4+ cells. Whole repertoires were not studied in the larger cohort, only one V-J beta rearrangement.

CDR1 and CDR2 (germline): MDHEN, SYDVKM. The CDR3 contains 16 residues. J was trimmed by 4 bases and V by 3 bases; bases with no gene match: 9. Via MiXCR, TCRdb re-called the 5' RACE reads, giving one row per CDR3 protein. The table has tens of thousands of distinct CDR3 sequences, about 29% seen once. The receptor was derived from a female donor with breast cancer. The chain employs TRBV28 and TRBJ2-1, with 7 nucleotides matching TRBD2. Sequenced sample: tumor-infiltrating naive CD4+ T cells sorted from the breast tumor. The subset was: naive CD4+ T cells, CD4+CD45RA+CD25-. The CDR3 DNA sequence: TGTGCCAGCAGTTTTCTTCGACTGGGGGGGTACAATGAGCAGTTCTTC. Amino acids: CASSFLRLGGYNEQFF.